This T cell receptor (beta chain) was obtained from a study of T-cell reconstitution after alpha-beta-depleted transplantation in children. The study, taken as a whole, reports: Counts and diversity of T cells one year after transplant came mostly from newly produced T cells. Some patients' high day-60 TCRbeta diversity was traced to surviving recipient T cells and thymic progenitors.

This clonotype was counted only a few times. Its antigen is not identified. The TCRbeta library incorporated unique molecular identifiers. Each CDR3 protein is one row after TCRdb ran MiXCR on the PCR reads. This sample yields about 980,000 distinct CDR3 sequences, of which around 30% are seen a single time; 28% belongs to the top ten. CDR3 length equals 14 residues. V shed 4 bases and J shed 6 bases, with 13 bases lying between them. The germline V gene has CDR1 SEHNR and CDR2 FQNEAQ (reference sequence). The chain couples TRBV7-9 to TRBJ1-5; D may be TRBD1 (6 bases). This receptor was identified in a boy under two years old who had a stem cell transplant for SCID, so the T cells may come from the graft donor. This sample comprised PBMCs, mostly from graft donor cells, obtained 360 days after TCRalphabeta/CD19-depleted stem cell transplant. The CDR3 DNA follows: TGTGCCAGCAGCTCACAGGGTTTTGGTCAGCCCCAGCATTTT. This codes for CASSSQGFGQPQHF.